In this sample, the clone carrying this TCR beta chain turned up once. The data originate from a study of blood T cell repertoires in COVID-19. V lost 8 bases and J lost 4; bases outside the gene matches: 12. Germline V CDR1 and CDR2: GTSNPN, SVGIG (reference sequence). CDR3 length: 15 amino acids. The data were produced by immunoSEQ multiplex PCR, yet TCRdb's version contains in-frame clones alone and is incomplete. The profile shows 80,000 to 95,000 clones, around 81% of them singletons. Source material: peripheral blood. This sequence joins TRBV30 and TRBJ2-1, with 9 bases identical to TRBD2. The source of this sequence is a man older than 75 with acute or convalescent COVID-19. CDR3 amino acids: CAGRPGLASYNEQFF. The CDR3 coding sequence is TGTGCCGGTAGGCCCGGACTAGCGAGTTACAATGAGCAGTTCTTC.